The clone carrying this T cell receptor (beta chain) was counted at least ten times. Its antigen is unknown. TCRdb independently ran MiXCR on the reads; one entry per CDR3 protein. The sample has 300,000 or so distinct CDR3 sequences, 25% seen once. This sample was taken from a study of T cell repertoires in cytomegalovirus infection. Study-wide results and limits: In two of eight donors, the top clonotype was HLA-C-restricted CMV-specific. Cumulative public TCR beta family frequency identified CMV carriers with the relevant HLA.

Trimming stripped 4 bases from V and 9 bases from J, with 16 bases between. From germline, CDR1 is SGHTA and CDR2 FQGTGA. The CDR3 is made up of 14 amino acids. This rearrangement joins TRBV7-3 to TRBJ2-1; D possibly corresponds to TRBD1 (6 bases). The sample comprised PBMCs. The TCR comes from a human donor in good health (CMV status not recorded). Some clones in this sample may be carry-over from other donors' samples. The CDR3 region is CASSSTKTGTEQFF. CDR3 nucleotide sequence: TGTGCCAGCAGCTCCACTAAAACAGGGACTGAGCAGTTCTTC.